Listed here is a single TCR beta chain. In this CDR3 the conserved last residue, phenylalanine or tryptophan, is missing, so a read error is likely. It is unclear where the CDR3 begins or ends on the DNA, so no DNA is shown, and the CDR3 is as TCRdb lists it. The CDR3 is made up of 13 amino acids, end residues included. Germline V lookup: CDR1 SGHDT, CDR2 YYEEEE. The data belong to a study of PD-L1 blockade in urothelial cancer. Study-wide context: The year 2014 saw patients start atezolizumab, 1,200 mg intravenously every 3 weeks. Study patients had been treated with 0 to 3 previous chemotherapy regimens. Blood was analyzed 3 weeks (second dose) and 6 weeks after treatment start. Reported median T cell count for blood samples was 110,000 to 150,000.

Clones were read by immunoSEQ multiplex PCR, and TCRdb kept only the in-frame ones, dropping some. The repertoire includes 35,000 to 50,000 clones, around nine tenths of them detected once, and roughly 15% sits in the top ten. This receptor was taken from a woman in her sixties with urothelial cancer. This chain joins TRBV5-6 and TRBJ1-1. Material: PBMCs, obtained around atezolizumab (anti-PD-L1) treatment. The CDR3 loop reads CASSLRDWEGTFV.